Presented here are 22 T cell receptor beta chains from one specimen sequenced in a study of shared clonotypes between healthy human individuals. Libraries were prepared by immunoSEQ multiplex PCR; TCRdb keeps only in-frame clonotypes and omits some of them. The sample includes over a million clones, around 76% seen only once; the top ten take about 1.5%. The source material was memory CD4+ T cells sorted from blood. The subset: CD45RA-negative fraction. The receptors originated from a man aged 18 to 35 in good health.

The chain employs TRBV11-2 and TRBJ1-4; 8 bases are a match to TRBD1. CDR3 length: 16 amino acids. The V gene's germline CDR1 is SGHAT and CDR2 FQNNGV. Unmatched junction bases numbered 13, after V lost 5 bases and J lost 8 bases. CDR3 coding DNA: TGTGCCAGCAGCCCAACGCCCGGGACAGGTGAAGAAAAACTGTTTTTT. It is translated as CASSPTPGTGEEKLFF.

The chain employs TRBV7-2 and TRBJ2-3; TRBD2 agrees at 9 bases. The CDR3 runs 15 residues. CDR1 is SGHTA and CDR2 is FQGNSA in the germline V gene. V dropped 1 base and J dropped 10; count of bases not matched to a gene: 9. The CDR3 reads CASSLVQPSGNPQYF. The CDR3 DNA reads as TGTGCCAGCAGCTTAGTTCAGCCTAGCGGGAATCCGCAGTATTTT.

The CDR3 DNA is TGCGCCAGCAGCTTGGAGGGAGGCACGCAGTATTTT. It translates to CASSLEGGTQYF. V usage is TRBV5-1 and J usage is TRBJ2-3, with D perhaps matching TRBD2 (6 bases). V lost 0 bases, J lost 9 bases, and 8 bases lay in between. This CDR3 region has 12 residues. From germline, CDR1 is SGHRS and CDR2 YFSETQ.

This chain uses TRBV18 with TRBJ1-4, with unresolved D. Germline V gene sequence: CDR1 KGHSH, CDR2 LQKENI. CDR3 length equals 14 residues. The V end was cut by 6 bases, the J end by 7 bases, with 15 bases between. The CDR3 DNA is TGTGCCAGCTCCCCCCGGGAGGCTGGTGAAAAACTGTTTTTT. Its protein is CASSPREAGEKLFF.

The chain links TRBV7-2 to TRBJ1-5; D unresolved. This CDR3 is 14 amino acids long. The V end was cut by 1 base, the J end by 3 bases, with 7 bases between. The germline V gene encodes CDR1 SGHTA and CDR2 FQGNSA. In DNA form, the CDR3 reads TGTGCCAGCAGCTTAGTTGGCAACAATCAGCCCCAGCATTTT. Its translation is CASSLVGNNQPQHF. The full variable domain, with the rest looked up from reference TRBV7-2 and TRBJ1-5, is GAGVSQSPSNKVTEKGKDVELRCDPISGHTALYWYRQSLGQGLEFLIYFQGNSAPDKSGLPSDRFSAERTGGSVSTLTIQRTQQEDSAVYLCASSLVGNNQPQHFGDGTRLSIL.

V is TRBV5-4 and J is TRBJ2-2, with D perhaps TRBD1 (6 bases). Trimming removed 0 bases at V and 2 bases at J, with 11 bases between. CDR1 is SGHNT and CDR2 is YYREEE in the germline V gene (reference sequence). The CDR3 extends over 16 amino acids. The CDR3 DNA follows: TGTGCCAGCAGCTTGGGAGCAGGGGAAAACACCGGGGAGCTGTTTTTT. It encodes CASSLGAGENTGELFF. The full variable domain, in which reference TRBV5-4 and TRBJ2-2 provide the parts outside the CDR3, is ETGVTQSPTHLIKTRGQQVTLRCSSQSGHNTVSWYQQALGQGPQFIFQYYREEENGRGNFPPRFSGLQFPNYSSELNVNALELDDSALYLCASSLGAGENTGELFFGEGSRLTVL.

This clone was found a few times. Other DNA sequences within the sample encode an identical CDR3. The J gene is TRBJ1-3, the V gene TRBV18; 7 positions match TRBD1. Germline CDR1 is KGHSH and CDR2 is LQKENI. This CDR3 is 14 amino acids long. J was trimmed by 0 bases and V by 4 bases; bases with no gene match: 0. CDR3 loop: CASSRDSSGNTIYF. The CDR3 DNA is TGTGCCAGCTCACGGGACAGCTCTGGAAACACCATATATTTT.

The chain has TRBV28 and TRBJ1-4, with 9 bases identical to TRBD1. V was pared by 7 bases and J by 4 bases, with 4 bases of the junction left unmatched. The CDR3 covers 14 residues. Germline V gene data show CDR1 as MDHEN and CDR2 as SYDVKM. CDR3 in amino acids: CASIQTGGNEKLFF. The CDR3 bases are TGTGCCAGCATTCAGACAGGGGGTAATGAAAAACTGTTTTTT.

V usage is TRBV5-1 and J usage is TRBJ1-2, with D unresolved. The V end lost 1 base, the J end lost 2 bases, and 12 bases lay between the germline ends. The CDR3 loop spans 15 amino acids. The germline CDR1 and CDR2 sequences are SGHRS and YFSETQ. The DNA for the CDR3 is TGCGCCAGCAGCTTGACCGGACCCTTGAACTATGGCTACACCTTC. It codes for CASSLTGPLNYGYTF.

This clone was seen only a few times. The V gene is TRBV4-3, the J gene TRBJ2-1; 10 bases are a match to TRBD2. Germline CDR1 is LGHNA and CDR2 is YSLEER. Trimming at V came to 0 bases and at J to 7 bases, leaving 6 bases not matched to a gene. This CDR3 has 16 amino acids. The CDR3 DNA sequence: TGCGCCAGCAGCCAAGATCCAGCGGGAGGGCGGAATGAGCAGTTCTTC. Residues: CASSQDPAGGRNEQFF.

The chain is built from TRBV2 and TRBJ2-7; no clear D gene. Germline V gene sequence: CDR1 SNHLY, CDR2 FYNNEI. With 7 bases removed from V and 1 base from J, the gap between germline ends came to 17 bases. The CDR3 covers 15 residues. CDR3 in DNA: TGTGCCAGCAAGTCTGGCGCTAGTCCTTCCTACGAGCAGTACTTC. Encoded protein: CASKSGASPSYEQYF.

The J gene is TRBJ2-3, the V gene TRBV7-2; possibly TRBD1 or TRBD2 for D (5 bases each). Trimming shortened V by 5 bases and J by 3 bases, and 15 bases separated the two germline ends. Germline CDR1 SGHTA, CDR2 FQGNSA. CDR3 length equals 15 residues. CDR3 sequence reads: CASSRTGTPTDTQYF. In DNA form, the CDR3 reads TGTGCCAGCAGCAGGACCGGGACGCCAACAGATACGCAGTATTTT. Filled out from reference TRBV7-2 and TRBJ2-3, the complete variable domain reads GAGVSQSPSNKVTEKGKDVELRCDPISGHTALYWYRQSLGQGLEFLIYFQGNSAPDKSGLPSDRFSAERTGGSVSTLTIQRTQQEDSAVYLCASSRTGTPTDTQYFGPGTRLTVL.

V and J are TRBV5-1 and TRBJ2-1; 13 bases agree with TRBD2. The J segment lost 7 bases and the V segment lost 5 bases, leaving 9 bases of the junction unmatched. There are 16 residues in the CDR3. Looked up from germline, CDR1 is SGHRS and CDR2 is YFSETQ. The CDR3 protein is CASRDQGLAGLNEQFF. As DNA, the CDR3 is TGCGCCAGCAGGGACCAGGGACTAGCGGGGCTTAATGAGCAGTTCTTC.

V usage is TRBV28 and J usage is TRBJ2-2; D is perhaps TRBD1 (6 bases). Trimming stripped 8 bases from V and 5 bases from J, with 18 bases between. Germline lookup yields CDR1 MDHEN and CDR2 SYDVKM. This CDR3 is built from 15 residues. The CDR3: CASRIGQTRTGELFF. The CDR3 coding sequence is TGTGCCAGCCGAATAGGACAGACTCGGACCGGGGAGCTGTTTTTT.

The gene calls are TRBV18 and TRBJ2-3, with 7 bases identical to TRBD2. The CDR3 consists of 14 residues. Looked up from germline, CDR1 is KGHSH and CDR2 is LQKENI. Trimming removed 8 bases from V and 3 bases from J; junction bases left unmatched: 8. The CDR3 DNA reads as TGTGCCAGCACCCTCAGCGGGGCGACAGATACGCAGTATTTT. It encodes CASTLSGATDTQYF.

This clone was counted many times. In DNA form, the CDR3 reads TGTGCCAGCAGCGTGACAAGCACAGATACGCAGTATTTT. Its protein is CASSVTSTDTQYF. The chain joins TRBV7-8 to TRBJ2-3; no firm D call. The germline V gene encodes CDR1 SGHVS and CDR2 FQNEAQ. V was shortened by 5 bases and J by 0 bases, with 6 bases between the two germline ends. This CDR3 spans 13 amino acids.

This chain uses TRBV5-1 with TRBJ1-6, with 8 bases aligning to TRBD1. The germline V gene encodes CDR1 SGHRS and CDR2 YFSETQ. The CDR3 is 16 residues long. The trim removed 4 bases at V and 11 bases at J, leaving 14 bases unmatched. In DNA form, the CDR3 reads TGCGCCAGCAGCGAGAGTCCCGGGACAGGTAGACCACCCCTCCACTTT. It is translated as CASSESPGTGRPPLHF. Complete variable domain (other parts from reference TRBV5-1 and TRBJ1-6): KAGVTQTPRYLIKTRGQQVTLSCSPISGHRSVSWYQQTPGQGLQFLFEYFSETQRNKGNFPGRFSGRQFSNSRSEMNVSTLELGDSALYLCASSESPGTGRPPLHFGNGTRLTVT.

The chain links TRBV5-1 to TRBJ2-3, with 11 bases matching TRBD2. CDR3 size: 16 residues. Germline V gene sequence: CDR1 SGHRS, CDR2 YFSETQ. The junction had 6 bases not matched to a gene; V was cut back by 4 bases and J by 2 bases. In DNA, the CDR3 is TGCGCCAGCAGCGTAGGGACTAGCGGATTCACAGATACGCAGTATTTT. Its translation: CASSVGTSGFTDTQYF. Together with reference TRBV5-1 and TRBJ2-3, the CDR3 gives the full variable domain: KAGVTQTPRYLIKTRGQQVTLSCSPISGHRSVSWYQQTPGQGLQFLFEYFSETQRNKGNFPGRFSGRQFSNSRSEMNVSTLELGDSALYLCASSVGTSGFTDTQYFGPGTRLTVL.

This clone was found once. The V call is TRBV30, the J call TRBJ2-4; D unresolved. Germline V gives CDR1 GTSNPN, CDR2 SVGIG (reference sequence). V dropped 0 bases and J dropped 1 base, with 7 bases sitting between them. CDR3 length: 14 residues. The CDR3 here is CAWSVVGAKNIQYF. In DNA form, the CDR3 reads TGTGCCTGGAGTGTGGTCGGTGCCAAAAACATTCAGTACTTC. The full variable domain, completed using reference TRBV30 and TRBJ2-4, is SQTIHQWPATLVQPVGSPLSLECTVEGTSNPNLYWYRQAAGRGLQLLFYSVGIGQISSEVPQNLSASRPQDRQFILSSKKLLLSDSGFYLCAWSVVGAKNIQYFGAGTRLSVL.

The chain has TRBV7-2 and TRBJ2-5, with a possible D match to TRBD2 (5 bases). The V end lost 2 bases, the J end lost 5 bases, and 12 bases lay between the germline ends. Germline V gene sequence: CDR1 SGHTA, CDR2 FQGNSA. The CDR3 runs to 14 residues. CDR3 DNA: TGTGCCAGCAGCTTATCACCAGCGGTGGAGACCCAGTACTTC. This translates into CASSLSPAVETQYF.

The chain couples TRBV19 to TRBJ1-6; D gene ambiguous. The germline gives CDR1 LNHDA, CDR2 SQIVND (reference sequence). There are 12 residues in the CDR3. V was trimmed by 5 bases and J by 13 bases, leaving 12 bases between them. CDR3 protein: CASSSSVSPLHF. CDR3 nucleotides: TGTGCCAGTAGTTCCTCGGTCTCGCCCCTCCACTTT.

This clone appeared a few times. CDR3 residues: CASKRFAGYTF. CDR3 in DNA: TGTGCCAGCAAGAGGTTCGCAGGCTACACCTTC. The chain combines TRBV2 with TRBJ1-2; D not certain. This CDR3 is 11 amino acids long. V lost 7 bases and J 8 bases, leaving 11 bases between the germline ends. Germline assignment: CDR1 SNHLY and CDR2 FYNNEI.